This entry concerns a single T cell receptor (beta chain). The sample originates from a study of blood T cell repertoires in COVID-19. Turning to the study itself: Sites across the United States, Italy and Spain contributed samples from acute and convalescent COVID-19. PBMCs, B-cell-depleted T cells, or T cells provided the cDNA or gDNA that made up the material.

The junction had 4 bases not matched to a gene; V was cut back by 0 bases and J by 5 bases. The CDR3 totals 15 residues. Germline V gene lookup returns CDR1 SGHKS and CDR2 YYEKEE (reference sequence). In the source study's methods: The authors estimated nucleated cell counts from reference gene primer amplification. The table came from immunoSEQ multiplex PCR; TCRdb's copy has only in-frame clones and leaves some out. D and trimming come from the DNA, and the V and J calls and clone size come from that table. The sample includes more than 45,000 clones, about 85% of them seen just once. The rearrangement links TRBV5-5 to TRBJ2-5; TRBD2 agrees at 10 bases. The sequenced sample was peripheral blood. The sequence was obtained from a woman in her fifties or sixties with acute or convalescent COVID-19. CDR3 region: CASSLGLAGLETQYF. CDR3 sequence (DNA): TGTGCCAGCAGCTTGGGACTAGCGGGTTTGGAGACCCAGTACTTC.